A single sample gave rise to the 19 T cell receptor beta chains below, sequenced in a study of T cells in women clearing cervical HPV infection. Data came from immunoSEQ multiplex PCR; TCRdb stores just in-frame clones and leaves some out. This repertoire includes approximately 41,000 clones. Sequencing was carried out using blood buffy coat. These receptor sequences come from a woman between 18 and 70 years old with a cervical HPV16 infection that either progressed to CIN3+ or cleared (not recorded which).

Turning to this clone: The read terminates 3 residues ahead of where the CDR3 ends, so the germline J gene completes it. The rearrangement joins TRBV5-1 to TRBJ1-2; tentatively, D is TRBD1 (6 bases). CDR1 SGHRS and CDR2 YFSETQ come from the germline V gene. V was trimmed by 2 bases and J by 6 bases, leaving 17 bases between them. The CDR3 has 15 amino acids. Partial CDR3 DNA: TGCGCCAGCAGCTTTAATCTATCCCCAGGGGATGGC. Translated, it gives CASSFNLSPGDG. The entire CDR3 reads CASSFNLSPGDGYTF.

The sequenced part of the CDR3 DNA is TGTGCCAGCAGTACGGGACAGGGATTCGAAAAA. Its translation is CASSTGQGFEK. The complete CDR3 protein is CASSTGQGFEKLFF. The chain uses TRBV6-2 or TRBV6-3 and TRBJ1-4; TRBD1 matches at 9 bases. The sequenced fragment ends 3 residues before the CDR3 boundary, so the rest is inferred from the germline J gene. CDR1 MNHEY and CDR2 SVGEGT come from the germline V gene. This CDR3 is 14 amino acids long. J was trimmed by 8 bases and V by 5 bases; bases with no gene match: 6.

Concerning this clone: The sequence runs out 3 residues before the end of the CDR3; the remainder is reconstructed from the germline J gene. V gene TRBV19 combines with J gene TRBJ1-5, with a weak D call TRBD1 (6 bases). V was shortened by 1 base and J by 1 base, with 14 bases between the two germline ends. CDR1 LNHDA and CDR2 SQIVND come from the germline V gene (reference sequence). CDR3 size: 17 residues. Incomplete CDR3 DNA: TGTGCCAGTAGTATAGTGTGGGGGGGCTGGAGCAATCAGCCC. Translation: CASSIVWGGWSNQP. The CDR3 reads in full as CASSIVWGGWSNQPQHF.

Regarding this clone: The read is 3 residues too short to cover the CDR3 end, so that end is filled in from the germline J gene. V gene TRBV20-1 combines with J gene TRBJ2-2, with D unclear. V was shortened by 0 bases and J by 7 bases, with 6 bases between the two germline ends. The germline V gene encodes CDR1 DFQATT and CDR2 SNEGSKA (reference sequence). The length of the CDR3 is 12 residues. The sequenced CDR3 bases are TGCAGTGCTAGAGATCCGCGCGGGGAG. It codes for CSARDPRGE. The whole CDR3 is CSARDPRGELFF.

As to this clone: The read ends 3 residues early relative to the CDR3; the germline J gene fills the gap. The V gene is TRBV5-1, the J gene TRBJ2-3, with TRBD2 matching 7 bases. The CDR3 is 16 amino acids. V shed 0 bases, J shed 0 bases, and the junction held 4 bases outside the gene matches. Germline V gene sequence: CDR1 SGHRS, CDR2 YFSETQ. The CDR3 protein is CASSLVGGRSTDTQYF. The sequenced CDR3 bases are TGCGCCAGCAGCTTGGTCGGGGGGAGAAGCACAGATACG.

The CDR3 loop is CASSLVGTGDSPLHF. CDR3 DNA (partial): TGTGCCAGCAGCTTGGTGGGGACAGGGGATTCACCC. The rearrangement uses TRBV5-5 and TRBJ1-6; 10 bases line up with TRBD1. Read data end 3 residues before the CDR3 end; the end is taken from the germline J gene. The length of the CDR3 is 15 residues. The junction had 2 bases not matched to a gene; V was cut back by 0 bases and J by 8 bases. The germline V gene has CDR1 SGHKS and CDR2 YYEKEE (reference sequence).

As to this clone: The read finishes 3 residues shy of the CDR3 end, and the germline J gene is used to complete it. The chain recombines TRBV7-9 with TRBJ1-1, with D unclear. The CDR3 runs 14 residues. Germline-derived CDR1 and CDR2 are SEHNR and FQNEAQ (reference sequence). V lost 8 bases and J 4 bases, leaving 17 bases between the germline ends. This CDR3 reads CASRRVGSGTEAFF. CDR3 DNA, as far as it was read: TGTGCCAGCCGCCGAGTCGGGTCCGGCACTGAA.

A note on this clone: Sequencing ends 3 residues short of the CDR3 end; the germline J gene provides the rest. V gene TRBV24-1 combines with J gene TRBJ1-1; possibly TRBD1 for D (5 bases). V was trimmed by 3 bases and J by 2 bases, leaving 6 bases between them. Germline CDR1 and CDR2: KGHDR and SFDVKD. CDR3 length: 13 amino acids. The covered CDR3 bases are TGTGCCACCAGTGATACAGGAAACACTGAA. Its translation is CATSDTGNTE. The CDR3 as a whole reads CATSDTGNTEAFF.

About this clone: The read gets to within 3 residues of the CDR3 end, and the germline J gene fills in the rest. The chain has TRBV23-1 and TRBJ1-1; 7 bases map to TRBD1. TRBV23-1 is an ORF; its function is uncertain. The CDR3 covers 17 residues. The trim removed 0 bases at V and 2 bases at J, leaving 9 bases unmatched. CDR3 sequence reads: CASSQSKGARTNTEAFF. The CDR3 DNA, read in part, is TGCGCCAGCAGTCAATCGAAGGGGGCGCGAACCAACACTGAA.

As regards this clone: Read sequence stops 3 residues before the CDR3 end, and the germline J gene provides the missing end. The chain combines TRBV11-2 with TRBJ1-5; D remains unclear. CDR3 length equals 12 residues. V was trimmed by 4 bases and J by 3 bases, leaving 4 bases between them. The germline V gene has CDR1 SGHAT and CDR2 FQNNGV. The covered CDR3 bases are TGTGCCAGCAGCTCGGTCAATCAGCCC. It codes for CASSSVNQP. The whole CDR3 protein reads CASSSVNQPQHF.

About this clone itself: The read is 3 residues too short to cover the CDR3 end, so that end is filled in from the germline J gene. The chain employs TRBV13 and TRBJ2-1, with D maybe TRBD2 (6 bases). Germline CDR1 and CDR2: PRHDT and FYEKMQ (reference sequence). V was pared by 5 bases and J by 1 base, with 12 bases between. This CDR3 contains 15 residues. CDR3 loop: CASSRKGRSYNEQFF. CDR3 DNA (partial): TGTGCCAGCAGCCGGAAGGGGAGGTCCTACAATGAG.

Remarks on this clone: The DNA ends 3 residues before the CDR3 does, and the rest of the CDR3 is filled in from the germline J gene. The chain employs TRBV7-8 and TRBJ2-1, with 7 bases aligning to TRBD1. The V and J ends lost 5 bases and 1 base, in that order; junction bases with no gene match: 5. The CDR3 has 15 residues. The germline V gene encodes CDR1 SGHVS and CDR2 FQNEAQ. The CDR3 loop is CASSTRQGSYNEQFF. The CDR3 bases that were read are TGTGCCAGCAGCACACGACAGGGTTCCTACAATGAG.

The CDR3 spells CASSARGVSGANVLTF. Partial CDR3 DNA: TGCGCCAGCAGCGCCCGCGGAGTCTCCGGGGCCAACGTC. The chain employs TRBV4-1 and TRBJ2-6; no definite D call. Coverage ceases 3 residues before the CDR3 finishes, and the germline J gene fills in the end. The CDR3 is 16 amino acids. Germline CDR1 MGHRA, CDR2 YSYEKL. Deletions cut 5 bases from V and 4 bases from J, with 15 bases between.

In the case of this clone: The read falls 3 residues short of the CDR3 end, and the missing part is taken from the germline J gene. This chain uses TRBV7-8 with TRBJ1-2; the match to TRBD1 covers 7 bases. Germline CDR1 is SGHVS and CDR2 is FQNEAQ. The CDR3 has 16 residues. Losses at the gene ends were 5 bases for V and 3 bases for J; bases not matched to a gene: 12. CDR3 bases read: TGTGCCAGCAGCCTGGCCCGGACAGGTGGAGACTATGGC. Protein sequence: CASSLARTGGDYG. In full, the CDR3 is CASSLARTGGDYGYTF.

About this clone: The read ends 3 residues before the CDR3 terminus; that terminus is restored from the germline J gene. This chain links TRBV5-1 with TRBJ2-7, with 9 bases that match TRBD1. V shed 4 bases, J shed 4 bases, and the junction held 9 bases outside the gene matches. CDR3 length: 15 amino acids. Germline V gene data show CDR1 as SGHRS and CDR2 as YFSETQ. The CDR3 loop reads CASSLGTGMTYEQYF. The DNA read from the CDR3 is TGCGCCAGCAGCCTAGGGACAGGGATGACGTACGAG.

The CDR3 protein is CAWSLAGGIGDTQYF. CDR3 bases read: TGTGCCTGGAGCCTAGCGGGGGGGATAGGAGATACG. The V and J genes are TRBV30 and TRBJ2-3, with 12 bases that match TRBD2. The read halts 3 residues ahead of the CDR3 end, with the missing end drawn from the germline J gene. CDR1 is GTSNPN, CDR2 SVGIG, per germline (reference sequence). The CDR3 has 15 residues. J lost 5 bases, V lost 3 bases, and 6 bases had no gene match.

With respect to this clone: The CDR3 end is not reached by the read, which stops 3 residues before it; the germline J gene fills it in. The chain carries TRBV6-1 and TRBJ2-1; D gene uncertain. Trimming took 1 base from V and 3 from J, leaving 10 bases between them. CDR3 length: 15 amino acids. Germline V gene data show CDR1 as MNHNS and CDR2 as SASEGT. The CDR3 is CASSEEGYLYNEQFF. The sequenced part of the CDR3 DNA is TGTGCCAGCAGTGAAGAAGGGTATCTCTACAATGAG.

Incomplete CDR3 DNA: TGCGCCAGCAGCCGTTCTACAGATACG. It encodes CASSRSTDT. The full CDR3 is CASSRSTDTQYF. The genes are TRBV5-1 and TRBJ2-3, with no clear D. The CDR3 end falls 3 residues outside the read, so it is completed with the germline J gene. The germline V gene has CDR1 SGHRS and CDR2 YFSETQ. V was clipped by 4 bases and J by 3 bases, with 6 bases between them. The CDR3 is 12 residues long. The full variable domain, its missing parts supplied by reference TRBV5-1 and TRBJ2-3, is KAGVTQTPRYLIKTRGQQVTLSCSPISGHRSVSWYQQTPGQGLQFLFEYFSETQRNKGNFPGRFSGRQFSNSRSEMNVSTLELGDSALYLCASSRSTDTQYFGPGTRLTVL.

About this clone: The read halts 3 residues ahead of the CDR3 end, with the missing end drawn from the germline J gene. V usage is TRBV19 and J usage is TRBJ2-5, with 8 nucleotides matching TRBD2. Germline values: CDR1 LNHDA, CDR2 SQIVND (reference sequence). CDR3 length: 15 amino acids. V was clipped by 5 bases and J by 5 bases; unmatched bases: 10. The CDR3 DNA, read in part, is TGTGCCAGTAGTCCGACGGGGGGGCCGCAGGAGACC. This gives the protein CASSPTGGPQET. The complete CDR3 reads CASSPTGGPQETQYF.